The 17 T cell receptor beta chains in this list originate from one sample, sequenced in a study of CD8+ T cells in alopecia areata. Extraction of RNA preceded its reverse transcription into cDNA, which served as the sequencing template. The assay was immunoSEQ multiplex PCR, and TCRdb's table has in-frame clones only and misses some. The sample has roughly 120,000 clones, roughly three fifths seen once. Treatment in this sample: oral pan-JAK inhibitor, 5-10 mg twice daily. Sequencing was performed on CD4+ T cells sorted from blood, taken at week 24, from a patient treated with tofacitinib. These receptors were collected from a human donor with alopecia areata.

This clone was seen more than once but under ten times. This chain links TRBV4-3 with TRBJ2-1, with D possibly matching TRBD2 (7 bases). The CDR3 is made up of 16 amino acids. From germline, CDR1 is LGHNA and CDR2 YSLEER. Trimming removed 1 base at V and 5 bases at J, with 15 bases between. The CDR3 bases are TGCGCCAGCAGCCAAGTAGGTGGGGGGGCCCACAATGAGCAGTTCTTC. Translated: CASSQVGGGAHNEQFF.

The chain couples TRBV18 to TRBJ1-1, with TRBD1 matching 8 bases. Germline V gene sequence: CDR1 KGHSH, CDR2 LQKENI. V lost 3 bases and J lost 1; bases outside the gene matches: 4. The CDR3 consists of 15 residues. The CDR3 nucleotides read TGTGCCAGCTCACCGTCCAGGGGGCCGAACACTGAAGCTTTCTTT. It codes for CASSPSRGPNTEAFF.

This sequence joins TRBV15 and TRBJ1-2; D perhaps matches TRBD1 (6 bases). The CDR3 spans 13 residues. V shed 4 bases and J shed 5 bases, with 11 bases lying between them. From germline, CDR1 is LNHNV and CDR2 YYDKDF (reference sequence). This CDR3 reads CATSTRGGYGYTF. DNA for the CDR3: TGTGCCACCAGCACCCGAGGGGGTTATGGCTACACCTTC.

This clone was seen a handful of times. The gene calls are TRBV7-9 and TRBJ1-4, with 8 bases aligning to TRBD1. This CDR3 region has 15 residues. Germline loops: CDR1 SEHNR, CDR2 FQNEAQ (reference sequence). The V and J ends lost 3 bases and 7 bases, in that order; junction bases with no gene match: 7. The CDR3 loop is CASSLSRGRSEKLFF. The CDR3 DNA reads TGTGCCAGCAGCTTGAGCAGGGGGCGGTCTGAAAAACTGTTTTTT.

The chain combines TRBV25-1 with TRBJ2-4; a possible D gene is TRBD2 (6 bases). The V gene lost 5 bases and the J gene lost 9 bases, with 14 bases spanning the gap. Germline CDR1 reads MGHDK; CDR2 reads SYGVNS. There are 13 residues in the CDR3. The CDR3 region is CASSIRGSGIQYF. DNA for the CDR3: TGTGCCAGCAGTATCCGGGGGTCAGGCATTCAGTACTTC.

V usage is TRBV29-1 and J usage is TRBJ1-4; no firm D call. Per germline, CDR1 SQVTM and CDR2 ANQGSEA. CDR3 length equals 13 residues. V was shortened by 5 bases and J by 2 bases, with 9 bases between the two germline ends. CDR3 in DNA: TGCAGCGTTAAGAAGAGGACTAATGAAAAACTGTTTTTT. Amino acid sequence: CSVKKRTNEKLFF.

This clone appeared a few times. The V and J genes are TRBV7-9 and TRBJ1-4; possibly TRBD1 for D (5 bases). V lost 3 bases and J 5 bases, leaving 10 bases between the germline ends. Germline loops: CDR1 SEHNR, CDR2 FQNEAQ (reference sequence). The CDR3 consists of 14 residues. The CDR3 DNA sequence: TGTGCCAGCAGCTTGGGGCAGCCAAATGAAAAACTGTTTTTT. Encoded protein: CASSLGQPNEKLFF.

For the CDR3, the DNA is TGTGCCTGGAGTCGAACAAGGGACGGACCCGGGGGAAAACTGTTTTTT. Protein: CAWSRTRDGPGGKLFF. The chain links TRBV30 to TRBJ1-4, with D possibly TRBD1 on 5 matching bases. Germline-derived CDR1 and CDR2 are GTSNPN and SVGIG (reference sequence). V lost 2 bases and J 10 bases, leaving 23 bases between the germline ends. This CDR3 has 16 residues.

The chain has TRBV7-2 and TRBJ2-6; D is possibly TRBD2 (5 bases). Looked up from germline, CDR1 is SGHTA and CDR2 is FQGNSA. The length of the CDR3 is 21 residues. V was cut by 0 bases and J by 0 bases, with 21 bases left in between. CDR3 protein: CASSLARWGAGSNSGANVLTF. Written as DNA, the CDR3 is TGTGCCAGCAGCTTAGCGAGGTGGGGAGCAGGCTCCAACTCTGGGGCCAACGTCCTGACTTTC.

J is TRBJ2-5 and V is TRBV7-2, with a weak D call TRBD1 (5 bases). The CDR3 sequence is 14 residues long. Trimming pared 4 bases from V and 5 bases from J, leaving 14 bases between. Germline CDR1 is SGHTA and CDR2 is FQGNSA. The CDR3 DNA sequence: TGTGCCAGCAGCTCCCGGACAACTCGGGAGACCCAGTACTTC. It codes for CASSSRTTRETQYF.

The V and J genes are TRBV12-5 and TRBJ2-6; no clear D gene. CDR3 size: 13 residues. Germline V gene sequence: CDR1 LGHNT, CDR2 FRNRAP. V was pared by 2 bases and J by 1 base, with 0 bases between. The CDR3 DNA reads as TGTGCTAGTGGTTTGTCTGGGGCCAACGTCCTGACTTTC. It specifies CASGLSGANVLTF.

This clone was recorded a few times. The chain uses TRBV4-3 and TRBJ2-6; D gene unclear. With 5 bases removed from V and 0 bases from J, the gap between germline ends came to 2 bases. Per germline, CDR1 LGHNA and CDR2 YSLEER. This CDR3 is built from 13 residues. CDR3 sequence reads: CASSFSGANVLTF. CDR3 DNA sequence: TGCGCCAGCAGCTTCTCTGGGGCCAACGTCCTGACTTTC.

The DNA for the CDR3 is TGTGCCAGTGGACAGGGGGCCGGGTGGAACACTGAAGCTTTCTTT. Translation: CASGQGAGWNTEAFF. J is TRBJ1-1 and V is TRBV19; TRBD1 matches at 11 bases. The V and J ends lost 8 bases and 1 base, in that order; junction bases with no gene match: 6. The germline gives CDR1 LNHDA, CDR2 SQIVND (reference sequence). This CDR3 has 15 residues.

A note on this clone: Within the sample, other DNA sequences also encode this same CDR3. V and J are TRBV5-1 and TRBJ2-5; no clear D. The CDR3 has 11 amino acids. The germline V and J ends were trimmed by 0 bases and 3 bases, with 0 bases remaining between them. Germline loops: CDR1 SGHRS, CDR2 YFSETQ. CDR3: CASSLEETQYF. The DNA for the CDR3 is TGCGCCAGCAGCTTGGAAGAGACCCAGTACTTC.

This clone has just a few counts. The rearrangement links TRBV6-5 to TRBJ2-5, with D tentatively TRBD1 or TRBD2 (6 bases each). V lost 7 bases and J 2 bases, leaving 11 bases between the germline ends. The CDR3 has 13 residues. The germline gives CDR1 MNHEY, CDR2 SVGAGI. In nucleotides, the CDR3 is TGTGCCAGCATGGGGGGCATGCAAGAGACCCAGTACTTC. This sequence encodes CASMGGMQETQYF.

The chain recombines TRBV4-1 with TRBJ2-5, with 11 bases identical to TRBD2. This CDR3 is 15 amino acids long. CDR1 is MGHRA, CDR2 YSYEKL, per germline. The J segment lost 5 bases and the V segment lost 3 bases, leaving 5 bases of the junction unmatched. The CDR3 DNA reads TGCGCCAGCAGCCAGCCACTAGCGGGGGATGAGACCCAGTACTTC. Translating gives CASSQPLAGDETQYF.

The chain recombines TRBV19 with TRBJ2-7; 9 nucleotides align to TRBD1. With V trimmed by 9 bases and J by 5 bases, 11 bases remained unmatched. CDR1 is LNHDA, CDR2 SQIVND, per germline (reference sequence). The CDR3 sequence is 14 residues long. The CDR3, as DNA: TGTGCCAGAGAGGACAGGGGCGGGGTTGACGAGCAGTACTTC. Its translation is CAREDRGGVDEQYF.